Shown below are 12 T cell receptor beta chains from a single sample sequenced in a study of T cell repertoires in cytomegalovirus infection. Via MiXCR, TCRdb re-called the reads, giving one row per CDR3 protein. The table has 80,000 or so distinct CDR3 sequences, approximately 39% seen once. Antigens of these TCRs are unknown. Sequences were derived from CD8+ T cells from cultured PBMCs, sampled from culture after CMV antigen stimulation. The receptors derive from a human donor in good health (CMV status not recorded). Some clones in this sample may be carry-over from other donors' samples.

Only a few counts were recorded for this clonotype. The chain employs TRBV6-6 and TRBJ2-7; 7 bases are shared with TRBD1. The CDR3 covers 15 residues. V shed 2 bases and J 5 bases; nucleotides not matched to a gene: 9. Germline loops: CDR1 MNHNY, CDR2 SVGAGI (reference sequence). The CDR3 region is CASSYVQGPGNEQYF. The CDR3 region has the DNA TGTGCCAGCAGTTACGTACAGGGGCCCGGGAACGAGCAGTACTTC.

Many counts were recorded for this clonotype. The chain carries TRBV20-1 and TRBJ1-1; D gene unclear. The CDR3 contains 16 residues. The germline gives CDR1 DFQATT, CDR2 SNEGSKA (reference sequence). Deletions cut 0 bases from V and 0 bases from J, with 14 bases between. CDR3: CSARDLASTMNTEAFF. The CDR3 region has the DNA TGCAGTGCTAGAGATTTGGCGTCGACCATGAACACTGAAGCTTTCTTT.

The chain is built from TRBV20-1 and TRBJ1-5; TRBD1 aligns across 8 bases. Germline CDR1 reads DFQATT; CDR2 reads SNEGSKA (reference sequence). The CDR3 loop spans 15 amino acids. Trimming removed 6 bases from V and 0 bases from J; junction bases left unmatched: 7. This CDR3 reads CSASDRVASNQPQHF. As DNA, the CDR3 is TGCAGTGCGTCGGACAGGGTCGCTAGCAATCAGCCCCAGCATTTT.

V and J are TRBV7-6 and TRBJ2-7; D possibly matches TRBD1 or TRBD2 (5 bases each). CDR1 is SGHVS and CDR2 is FNYEAQ in the germline V gene. CDR3 size: 15 residues. Trimming pared 5 bases from V and 6 bases from J, leaving 20 bases between. CDR3 coding DNA: TGTGCCAGCAGCCCTGGGGACGGCCCGACCCTCGAGCAGTACTTC. As protein: CASSPGDGPTLEQYF.

This clonotype was observed at least ten times. This sequence joins TRBV12-3 or TRBV12-4 and TRBJ2-1; TRBD1 might be the D (6 bases). Deletions cut 3 bases from V and 5 bases from J, with 14 bases between. The CDR3 sequence is 15 residues long. CDR3 region: CASSFYTGLNNEQFF. CDR3 nucleotides: TGTGCCAGCAGTTTTTATACAGGGCTTAACAATGAGCAGTTCTTC.

The rearrangement links TRBV7-6 to TRBJ2-1, with 9 bases identical to TRBD1. Germline assignment: CDR1 SGHVS and CDR2 FNYEAQ. V trimming: 5 bases; J trimming: 2 bases; junction bases outside the gene matches: 4. The CDR3 length is 15 residues. The CDR3 protein is CASSKGQGTYNEQFF. The CDR3 coding sequence is TGTGCCAGCAGCAAGGGACAGGGAACCTACAATGAGCAGTTCTTC. Complete variable domain (other parts from reference TRBV7-6 and TRBJ2-1): GAGVSQSPRYKVTKRGQDVALRCDPISGHVSLYWYRQALGQGPEFLTYFNYEAQQDKSGLPNDRFSAERPEGSISTLTIQRTEQRDSAMYRCASSKGQGTYNEQFFGPGTRLTVL.

J is TRBJ1-4 and V is TRBV4-2; TRBD1 agrees at 9 bases. The CDR3 covers 17 residues. The J segment lost 5 bases and the V segment lost 0 bases, leaving 7 bases of the junction unmatched. In germline, CDR1 is LGHNA, CDR2 YNFKEQ. The CDR3 loop is CASSQDKGGTGNEKLFF. The CDR3 nucleotides are TGTGCCAGCAGCCAAGATAAGGGCGGGACAGGGAATGAAAAACTGTTTTTT.

The chain uses TRBV5-1 and TRBJ2-6, with D possibly TRBD1 on 6 matching bases. Trimming took off 5 bases at V and 1 base at J, with 16 bases between the two ends. The germline V gene encodes CDR1 SGHRS and CDR2 YFSETQ. There are 17 residues in the CDR3. This chain's CDR3 is CASRITGMLSGANVLTF. The CDR3, as DNA: TGCGCCAGCAGGATAACAGGGATGCTTTCTGGGGCCAACGTCCTGACTTTC.

This clonotype was counted many times. The gene calls are TRBV2 and TRBJ2-7; 8 bases map to TRBD2. Germline assignment: CDR1 SNHLY and CDR2 FYNNEI. J was trimmed by 5 bases and V by 1 base; bases with no gene match: 4. This CDR3 is 14 amino acids long. The CDR3 DNA sequence: TGTGCCAGCAGTGAAGGCCCGGGAGGGGACGAGCAGTACTTC. Residues: CASSEGPGGDEQYF. The full variable domain, with the rest looked up from reference TRBV2 and TRBJ2-7, is EPEVTQTPSHQVTQMGQEVILRCVPISNHLYFYWYRQILGQKVEFLVSFYNNEISEKSEIFDDQFSVERPDGSNFTLKIRSTKLEDSAMYFCASSEGPGGDEQYFGPGTRLTVT.

Only a few counts were recorded for this clonotype. The chain links TRBV5-6 to TRBJ1-6, with TRBD1 as a possible D gene (6 bases). There are 16 residues in the CDR3. Per the germline V gene, CDR1 is SGHDT and CDR2 is YYEEEE. Trimming shortened V by 2 bases and J by 8 bases, and 17 bases separated the two germline ends. The CDR3 loop is CASSLTGTNRDSPLHF. CDR3 nucleotide sequence: TGTGCCAGCAGCTTAACCGGGACAAACCGCGATTCACCCCTCCACTTT.

The V and J genes are TRBV7-2 and TRBJ2-1, with 9 bases lining up with TRBD2. Germline V CDR1 and CDR2: SGHTA, FQGNSA. This CDR3 has 16 amino acids. J lost 0 bases, V lost 0 bases, and 0 bases had no gene match. The CDR3 region is CASSLASGGSYNEQFF. The CDR3 DNA reads TGTGCCAGCAGCTTAGCTAGCGGGGGCTCCTACAATGAGCAGTTCTTC.

The chain employs TRBV19 and TRBJ2-3; maybe TRBD1 (6 bases). Germline CDR1 and CDR2: LNHDA and SQIVND (reference sequence). CDR3 length: 14 residues. Trimming pared 6 bases from V and 2 bases from J, leaving 12 bases between. For the CDR3, the DNA is TGTGCCAGTAGCCAAACAGGGATCACAGATACGCAGTATTTT. It encodes CASSQTGITDTQYF. Looking up the rest from reference TRBV19 and TRBJ2-3 gives the full variable domain: DGGITQSPKYLFRKEGQNVTLSCEQNLNHDAMYWYRQDPGQGLRLIYYSQIVNDFQKGDIAEGYSVSREKKESFPLTVTSAQKNPTAFYLCASSQTGITDTQYFGPGTRLTVL.